One and the same sample provided the 14 T cell receptor beta chains below, sequenced in a study of blood T cell repertoires in COVID-19. TCRdb's copy holds only in-frame clones and misses some; the assay was immunoSEQ multiplex PCR. The top ten clones hold more than 2.5% of a sample with around 240,000 clones, approximately 86% of them seen once. Sequenced input: peripheral blood. The receptors come from a woman in her thirties who had recovered from COVID-19.

The chain links TRBV9 to TRBJ2-1, with a weak D call TRBD1 (6 bases). V lost 3 bases and J 6 bases, leaving 16 bases between the germline ends. Per the germline V gene, CDR1 is SGDLS and CDR2 is YYNGEE. The CDR3 runs to 15 residues. CDR3 sequence: CASSASPQGSNEQFF. Written as DNA, the CDR3 is TGTGCCAGCAGCGCATCGCCGCAGGGGAGCAATGAGCAGTTCTTC.

The CDR3 coding sequence is TGTGCCAGCTCAGGCGGGGTTAAAATTACTAACTATGGCTACACCTTC. Protein: CASSGGVKITNYGYTF. V and J are TRBV7-2 and TRBJ1-2; no clear D gene. This CDR3 is 16 amino acids long. The germline V and J ends were trimmed by 8 bases and 0 bases, with 19 bases remaining between them. Germline V CDR1 and CDR2: SGHTA, FQGNSA.

The J gene is TRBJ2-2, the V gene TRBV29-1; D may be TRBD1 (6 bases). The CDR3 spans 16 residues. Germline V CDR1 and CDR2: SQVTM, ANQGSEA. V shed 4 bases and J shed 6 bases, with 21 bases lying between them. Here the CDR3 reads CSVVKRTDDLAGELFF. In DNA form, the CDR3 reads TGCAGCGTTGTTAAACGGACAGACGACTTGGCCGGGGAGCTGTTTTTT.

The chain recombines TRBV5-4 with TRBJ2-3; 13 positions match TRBD2. Germline CDR1 and CDR2: SGHNT and YYREEE (reference sequence). The ends lost 1 base at V and 2 bases at J; junction bases unmatched: 4. This CDR3 comprises 17 residues. CDR3 in amino acids: CASSLPGTSGNTDTQYF. The CDR3 coding sequence is TGTGCCAGCAGCTTGCCCGGGACTAGCGGGAACACAGATACGCAGTATTTT.

The V gene is TRBV18, the J gene TRBJ2-3; TRBD2 matches at 10 bases. CDR3 length equals 15 residues. Looked up from germline, CDR1 is KGHSH and CDR2 is LQKENI. V trimming: 6 bases; J trimming: 0 bases; junction bases outside the gene matches: 3. This CDR3 is CASSIAGGSTDTQYF. DNA for the CDR3: TGTGCCAGCTCCATAGCGGGGGGAAGCACAGATACGCAGTATTTT.

The chain recombines TRBV11-2 with TRBJ1-4, with a weak D call TRBD1 (5 bases). Germline V CDR1 and CDR2: SGHAT, FQNNGV. The CDR3 runs to 13 residues. Trimming took 5 bases from V and 7 from J, leaving 11 bases between them. CDR3 DNA: TGTGCCAGCAGCCCCCCGGGGGGTGAAAAACTGTTTTTT. This codes for CASSPPGGEKLFF.

The chain has TRBV5-6 and TRBJ1-2; 8 nucleotides agree with TRBD1. CDR1 SGHDT and CDR2 YYEEEE come from the germline V gene. Trimming at V came to 2 bases and at J to 3 bases, leaving 3 bases not matched to a gene. This CDR3 comprises 14 residues. For the CDR3, the DNA is TGTGCCAGCAGCTTAGGACAGGGACACTATGGCTACACCTTC. Its translation is CASSLGQGHYGYTF.

This CDR3 reads CATSVGGMTDTQYF. CDR3 nucleotides: TGTGCCACCAGTGTCGGGGGGATGACAGATACGCAGTATTTT. This sequence joins TRBV24-1 and TRBJ2-3; 7 positions match TRBD2. The germline V gene encodes CDR1 KGHDR and CDR2 SFDVKD. V gave up 5 bases and J gave up 3 bases; unmatched junction bases: 4. The CDR3 is 14 amino acids.

There are a few counts of this clone. V is TRBV3-1 (or the pseudogene TRBV3-2) and J is TRBJ2-7; 9 bases are a match to TRBD1. The CDR3 runs 15 residues. Germline V lookup: CDR1 LGHDT, CDR2 YNNKEL (reference sequence). Trimming removed 2 bases from V and 4 bases from J; junction bases left unmatched: 6. CDR3 sequence: CASSQWGQGPYEQYF. Written as DNA, the CDR3 is TGTGCCAGCAGCCAATGGGGACAGGGCCCGTACGAGCAGTACTTC.

This sequence joins TRBV27 and TRBJ2-7, with D possibly TRBD2 on 6 matching bases. Between the trimmed V and J ends, which lost 3 bases and 5 bases, there was a span of 11 bases. The germline V gene has CDR1 MNHEY and CDR2 SMNVEV (reference sequence). The CDR3 is 13 amino acids. For the CDR3, the DNA is TGTGCCAGCAGTTTCCAGGGAGGCCACGAGCAGTACTTC. Translation gives CASSFQGGHEQYF.

This sequence joins TRBV3-1 (or the pseudogene TRBV3-2) and TRBJ1-2, with 7 bases matching TRBD1. Trimming cost V 0 bases and J 4 bases; bases outside gene matches: 5. There are 15 residues in the CDR3. Germline loops: CDR1 LGHDT, CDR2 YNNKEL (reference sequence). CDR3 DNA: TGTGCCAGCAGCCAAGAGAAACAGGGGTCCTATGGCTACACCTTC. Translated: CASSQEKQGSYGYTF.

The V and J genes are TRBV15 and TRBJ2-7; D is unclear. The CDR3 length is 14 residues. Trimming took off 0 bases at V and 0 bases at J, with 6 bases between the two ends. Germline V gene data show CDR1 as LNHNV and CDR2 as YYDKDF (reference sequence). The CDR3: CATSRDLASYEQYF. The DNA for the CDR3 is TGTGCCACCAGCAGAGACTTGGCCTCCTACGAGCAGTACTTC.

The chain links TRBV9 to TRBJ1-2; maybe TRBD1 (5 bases). V gave up 7 bases and J gave up 6 bases, with 16 bases separating them. Germline CDR1 is SGDLS and CDR2 is YYNGEE. The CDR3 spans 13 residues. CDR3 in amino acids: CASSPSGGHGYTF. The CDR3 nucleotides are TGTGCCAGCTCACCATCGGGGGGTCATGGCTACACCTTC.

This clone was detected only once. This chain connects TRBV27 to TRBJ1-6; 7 nucleotides align to TRBD1. Germline lookup yields CDR1 MNHEY and CDR2 SMNVEV (reference sequence). The trim removed 2 bases at V and 7 bases at J, leaving 11 bases unmatched. CDR3 size: 17 residues. Here the CDR3 reads CASSLIRTGPRNSPLHF. The CDR3 bases are TGTGCCAGCAGTTTAATCCGGACAGGCCCGAGGAATTCACCCCTCCACTTT.